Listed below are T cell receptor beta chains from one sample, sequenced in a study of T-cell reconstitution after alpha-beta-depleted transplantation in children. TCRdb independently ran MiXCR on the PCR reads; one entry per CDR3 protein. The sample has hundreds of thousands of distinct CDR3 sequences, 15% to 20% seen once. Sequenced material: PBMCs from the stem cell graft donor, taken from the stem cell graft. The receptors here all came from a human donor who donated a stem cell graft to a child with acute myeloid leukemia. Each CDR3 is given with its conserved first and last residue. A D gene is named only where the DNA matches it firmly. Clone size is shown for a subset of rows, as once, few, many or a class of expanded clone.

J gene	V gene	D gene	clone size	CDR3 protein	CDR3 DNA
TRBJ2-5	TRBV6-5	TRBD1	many	CASSAQGVDQETQYF	TGTGCCAGCAGCGCACAGGGGGTGGACCAAGAGACCCAGTACTTC
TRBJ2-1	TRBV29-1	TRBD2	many	CSVGASGGEQFF	TGCAGCGTTGGCGCTAGCGGGGGCGAGCAGTTCTTC
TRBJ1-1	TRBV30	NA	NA	CAWEGHTNTEAFF	TGTGCCTGGGAGGGACATACGAACACTGAAGCTTTCTTT
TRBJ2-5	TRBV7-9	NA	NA	CASRRAGQEETQYF	TGTGCCAGCAGGAGAGCGGGACAGGAAGAGACCCAGTACTTC
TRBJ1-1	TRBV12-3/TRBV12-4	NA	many	CASNLGVGTEAFF	TGTGCCAGCAACCTAGGGGTTGGCACTGAAGCTTTCTTT
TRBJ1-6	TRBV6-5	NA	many	CASSYSPGNSPLHF	TGTGCCAGCAGTTACTCTCCGGGGAATTCACCCCTCCACTTT
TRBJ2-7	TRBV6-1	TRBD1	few	CASTSPGQGAYEQYF	TGTGCCAGCACCTCTCCGGGACAGGGGGCCTACGAGCAGTACTTC
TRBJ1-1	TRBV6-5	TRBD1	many	CASSYTGEEAFF	TGTGCCAGCAGTTACACAGGGGAGGAGGCTTTCTTT
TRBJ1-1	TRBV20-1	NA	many	CSASPTGPPTEAFF	TGCAGTGCCAGCCCCACAGGGCCTCCCACTGAAGCTTTCTTT
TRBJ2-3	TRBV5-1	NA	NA	CASIDSYSTDTQYF	TGCGCCAGCATCGACTCATACAGCACAGATACGCAGTATTTT
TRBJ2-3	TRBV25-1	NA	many	CASRGRGTQYF	TGTGCCAGCAGGGGAAGGGGCACGCAGTATTTT
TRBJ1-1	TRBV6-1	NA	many	CASRLRVNTEAFF	TGTGCCAGCAGGCTCCGGGTGAACACTGAAGCTTTCTTT
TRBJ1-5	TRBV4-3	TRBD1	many	CASSQDRGNQPQHF	TGTGCCAGCAGCCAAGACAGGGGCAATCAGCCCCAGCATTTT
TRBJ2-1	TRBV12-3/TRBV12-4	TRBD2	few	CATGVAGGRSSYNEQFF	TGTGCCACCGGGGTAGCGGGGGGACGGAGCTCCTACAATGAGCAGTTCTTC
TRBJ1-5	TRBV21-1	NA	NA	CASRGSGGVGNQPQHF	TGTGCCAGCCGTGGATCAGGGGGTGTAGGCAATCAGCCCCAGCATTTT
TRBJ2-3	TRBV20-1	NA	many	CSARDLRGATDTQYF	TGCAGTGCTAGAGATTTGAGGGGGGCCACAGATACGCAGTATTTT
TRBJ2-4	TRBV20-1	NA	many	CSALPTTAKNIQYF	TGCAGTGCGCTCCCCACTACAGCCAAAAACATTCAGTACTTC
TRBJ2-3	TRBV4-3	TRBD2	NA	CASSRPGGATQYF	TGCGCCAGCAGCCGACCCGGGGGGGCCACGCAGTATTTT
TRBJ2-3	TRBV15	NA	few	CATSRGGEADTQYF	TGTGCCACCAGCAGAGGGGGGGAAGCAGATACGCAGTATTTT
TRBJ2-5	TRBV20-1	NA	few	CSARETIETQYF	TGCAGTGCTAGAGAGACTATAGAGACCCAGTACTTC
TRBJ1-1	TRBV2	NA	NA	CASMLSEAFF	TGTGCCAGCATGCTGAGCGAAGCTTTCTTT
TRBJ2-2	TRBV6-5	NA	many	CASRGRVTNTGELFF	TGTGCCAGCAGGGGGCGGGTAACGAACACCGGGGAGCTGTTTTTT
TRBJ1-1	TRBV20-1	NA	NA	CSARGQGIRSEAFF	TGCAGTGCTAGAGGGCAGGGAATTCGTAGTGAAGCTTTCTTT
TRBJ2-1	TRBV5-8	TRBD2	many	CASSSGLAGPLADEQFF	TGTGCCAGCAGCTCAGGACTAGCGGGGCCATTAGCCGATGAGCAGTTCTTC
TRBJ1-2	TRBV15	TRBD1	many	CATSSPDRANYGYTF	TGTGCCACCAGCAGCCCGGACAGGGCGAACTATGGCTACACCTTC
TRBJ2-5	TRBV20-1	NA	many	CSARRGAETQYF	TGCAGTGCTAGGAGGGGTGCGGAGACCCAGTACTTC
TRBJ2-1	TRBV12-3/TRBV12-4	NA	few	CASSPGGLSYNEQFF	TGTGCCAGCAGTCCCGGGGGCCTCTCCTACAATGAGCAGTTCTTC
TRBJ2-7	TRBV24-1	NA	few	CATSDLGEQYF	TGTGCCACCAGTGATTTGGGGGAGCAGTACTTC